Presented here are 29 T cell receptor beta chains from one specimen sequenced in a study of shared clonotypes between healthy human individuals. Clones were read by immunoSEQ multiplex PCR, and TCRdb kept only the in-frame ones, dropping some. The table lists hundreds of thousands of clones, over 65% of them singletons, with over 1.5% in the top ten. The material sequenced was memory CD4+ T cells sorted from blood. Subset given: CD45RA-negative fraction. Receptors originate from a woman aged 30 to 39 in good health.

A few counts support this clone. This may come from a read error, since a much larger clone is one base off. The V call is TRBV6-5, the J call TRBJ1-1; the D is unclear. Germline V gene data show CDR1 as MNHEY and CDR2 as SVGAGI. The CDR3 runs 13 residues. The germline V and J ends were trimmed by 0 bases and 0 bases, with 2 bases remaining between them. The CDR3 region is CASSYSLNTEAFF. Here the CDR3 DNA reads TGTGCCAGCAGTTACTCGCTGAACACTGAAGCTTTCTTT.

The chain combines TRBV6-1 with TRBJ1-5, with 8 bases that match TRBD1. Germline V gene data show CDR1 as MNHNS and CDR2 as SASEGT. The CDR3 runs 14 residues. V was clipped by 3 bases and J by 7 bases; unmatched bases: 5. The CDR3 loop is CASSDRGQVQPQHF. The CDR3 coding sequence is TGTGCCAGCAGTGACAGGGGGCAAGTACAGCCCCAGCATTTT.

In DNA, the CDR3 is TGTGCCAGCAGTGTCGAGACAGGGGACTACAATGAGCAGTTCTTC. Residues: CASSVETGDYNEQFF. The V gene is TRBV2, the J gene TRBJ2-1, with 8 bases aligning to TRBD1. In germline, CDR1 is SNHLY, CDR2 FYNNEI. The CDR3 covers 15 residues. The J segment lost 3 bases and the V segment lost 4 bases, leaving 5 bases of the junction unmatched.

This chain connects TRBV28 to TRBJ2-7, with TRBD1 matching 9 bases. J was trimmed by 4 bases and V by 6 bases; bases with no gene match: 10. Germline CDR1 reads MDHEN; CDR2 reads SYDVKM. This CDR3 is built from 15 residues. The CDR3 coding sequence is TGTGCCAGCAGCACCACGGGGACAGGGTGGTACGAGCAGTACTTC. As protein: CASSTTGTGWYEQYF.

V is TRBV19 and J is TRBJ2-1, with 7 bases lining up with TRBD1. The CDR3 is made up of 14 amino acids. CDR1 and CDR2 from the germline V gene are LNHDA and SQIVND (reference sequence). V was pared by 5 bases and J by 6 bases, with 7 bases of the junction left unmatched. Here the CDR3 reads CASSVTGIANEQFF. CDR3 DNA: TGTGCCAGTAGTGTGACAGGGATAGCCAATGAGCAGTTCTTC.

The chain carries TRBV6-5 and TRBJ2-7; D assignment may be TRBD1 or TRBD2 (5 bases each). Germline V gene data show CDR1 as MNHEY and CDR2 as SVGAGI. The CDR3 extends over 14 amino acids. V lost 1 base and J lost 3, with 10 bases in between. CDR3 in DNA: TGTGCCAGCAGTTACTACGGGGCGGGCTACGAGCAGTACTTC. It is translated as CASSYYGAGYEQYF.

The J gene is TRBJ2-3, the V gene TRBV28; D is possibly TRBD2 (6 bases). V was clipped by 4 bases and J by 0 bases, with 11 bases between them. Germline lookup yields CDR1 MDHEN and CDR2 SYDVKM. The CDR3 has 15 amino acids. CDR3 in DNA: TGTGCCAGCAGTTCGCCTAGCGCTAGCACAGATACGCAGTATTTT. As protein: CASSSPSASTDTQYF. The full variable domain, its missing parts supplied by reference TRBV28 and TRBJ2-3, is DVKVTQSSRYLVKRTGEKVFLECVQDMDHENMFWYRQDPGLGLRLIYFSYDVKMKEKGDIPEGYSVSREKKERFSLILESASTNQTSMYLCASSSPSASTDTQYFGPGTRLTVL.

This chain connects TRBV6-6 to TRBJ2-7; unclear D gene. The CDR3 spans 15 residues. Trimming cost V 6 bases and J 2 bases, with 17 bases left between them. Germline V gives CDR1 MNHNY, CDR2 SVGAGI (reference sequence). In DNA, the CDR3 is TGTGCCAGCAGACCACAGCACCCTGAAGCCTACGAGCAGTACTTC. Its translation is CASRPQHPEAYEQYF.

V is TRBV4-1 and J is TRBJ1-1; TRBD1 aligns across 7 bases. The germline CDR1 and CDR2 sequences are MGHRA and YSYEKL. The CDR3 consists of 15 residues. J gave up 2 bases and V 6 bases, and 9 bases lay outside the gene matches. In nucleotides, the CDR3 is TGCGCCAGCAGACCTATAGGGGGCCGAAACACTGAAGCTTTCTTT. This codes for CASRPIGGRNTEAFF.

This chain's CDR3 is CASSLPGEPYNEQFF. The CDR3 nucleotides read TGTGCCAGCAGTCTCCCGGGGGAGCCCTACAATGAGCAGTTCTTC. The chain has TRBV28 and TRBJ2-1; tentative D call: TRBD2 (6 bases). The CDR3 has 15 residues. CDR1 is MDHEN and CDR2 is SYDVKM in the germline V gene. V lost 5 bases and J lost 2, with 13 bases in between.

This rearrangement joins TRBV23-1 to TRBJ2-7; possibly TRBD2 for D (5 bases). TRBV23-1 is given ORF status, its function remaining uncertain. The CDR3 length is 12 residues. V gave up 6 bases and J gave up 3 bases, with 9 bases separating them. The CDR3 DNA is TGCGCCAGCAGGACTAACAACTACGAGCAGTACTTC. It is translated as CASRTNNYEQYF.

The chain recombines TRBV6-5 with TRBJ1-2; perhaps TRBD1 as D (6 bases). This CDR3 has 14 residues. Germline CDR1 is MNHEY and CDR2 is SVGAGI. The V end lost 6 bases, the J end lost 0 bases, and 11 bases lay between the germline ends. CDR3 DNA: TGTGCCAGCAGACGGCAGGGGACTAACTATGGCTACACCTTC. Protein product: CASRRQGTNYGYTF.

This clone was counted only a few times. V usage is TRBV5-1 and J usage is TRBJ2-1; 8 nucleotides align to TRBD2. The ends lost 4 bases at V and 4 bases at J; junction bases unmatched: 7. Germline V gives CDR1 SGHRS, CDR2 YFSETQ. This CDR3 region has 15 residues. The CDR3 DNA sequence: TGCGCCAGCAGCCGGGGTCGGGAGGGATACAATGAGCAGTTCTTC. Its translation is CASSRGREGYNEQFF.

The J gene is TRBJ1-1, the V gene TRBV28; D is unclear. Trimming removed 10 bases from V and 4 bases from J, with 22 bases in between. The CDR3 extends over 15 amino acids. Germline V CDR1 and CDR2: MDHEN, SYDVKM. CDR3 amino acids: CATQLTTVWGTEAFF. CDR3 coding DNA: TGTGCCACCCAGTTGACAACAGTGTGGGGCACTGAAGCTTTCTTT.

V usage is TRBV7-3 and J usage is TRBJ2-2; D is perhaps TRBD1 or TRBD2 (5 bases each). V was shortened by 6 bases and J by 2 bases, with 13 bases between the two germline ends. Germline V gene data show CDR1 as SGHTA and CDR2 as FQGTGA. The CDR3 has 15 amino acids. The CDR3 nucleotides read TGTGCCAGCAGTAGGGACGGAGTAAACACCGGGGAGCTGTTTTTT. Encoded protein: CASSRDGVNTGELFF.

The chain carries TRBV5-1 and TRBJ2-1, with TRBD2 identical over 8 bases. The ends lost 4 bases at V and 4 bases at J; junction bases unmatched: 16. This CDR3 is built from 18 residues. Germline V gene lookup returns CDR1 SGHRS and CDR2 YFSETQ. As DNA, the CDR3 is TGCGCCAGCAGCACGGAGTTCCCTAGCGGGCGACCGTACAATGAGCAGTTCTTC. Translated: CASSTEFPSGRPYNEQFF.

The genes are TRBV14 and TRBJ2-5; D gene ambiguous. This CDR3 has 13 residues. Trimming stripped 2 bases from V and 8 bases from J, with 12 bases between. The germline gives CDR1 SGHDN, CDR2 FVKESK. The CDR3 DNA follows: TGTGCCAGCAGCCAACTTCGGGCCACTACCCAGTACTTC. This gives the protein CASSQLRATTQYF.

The chain uses TRBV5-1 and TRBJ2-7; the D gene is possibly TRBD1 (5 bases). Germline CDR1 reads SGHRS; CDR2 reads YFSETQ. The CDR3 loop spans 15 amino acids. Trimming stripped 7 bases from V and 2 bases from J, with 19 bases between. The DNA for the CDR3 is TGCGCCAGCGGGGTGACGTCAGGGTTAGCCTACGAGCAGTACTTC. Amino acids: CASGVTSGLAYEQYF.

The sample holds a few counts of this clone. The chain recombines TRBV6-6 with TRBJ2-7; D is perhaps TRBD1 or TRBD2 (6 bases each). Germline CDR1 and CDR2: MNHNY and SVGAGI (reference sequence). CDR3 length equals 13 residues. V lost 7 bases and J lost 2, with 12 bases in between. This CDR3 reads CASTGDLAYEQYF. The CDR3 DNA sequence: TGTGCCAGCACAGGGGACTTAGCCTACGAGCAGTACTTC.

The V and J genes are TRBV7-8 and TRBJ2-7; D might be TRBD1 or TRBD2, each matching 5 bases. The CDR3 contains 17 residues. The V gene's germline CDR1 is SGHVS and CDR2 FQNEAQ. V lost 1 base, J lost 2 bases, and 18 bases lay in between. The CDR3 loop reads CASSLDGGGGATYEQYF. CDR3 sequence (DNA): TGTGCCAGCAGCTTAGACGGCGGAGGTGGGGCCACCTACGAGCAGTACTTC.

V and J are TRBV7-9 and TRBJ2-1, with 9 bases lining up with TRBD1. With V trimmed by 2 bases and J by 7 bases, 3 bases remained unmatched. The CDR3 has 14 residues. Germline V gives CDR1 SEHNR, CDR2 FQNEAQ (reference sequence). The CDR3 is CASSLPDRGNEQFF. CDR3 DNA sequence: TGTGCCAGCAGCTTACCGGACAGGGGAAATGAGCAGTTCTTC.

In its sample, this clone was seen many times. Other DNA sequences in the same sample also yield this CDR3. The chain couples TRBV29-1 to TRBJ2-1, with D uncertain. CDR1 and CDR2 (germline): SQVTM, ANQGSEA. The CDR3 loop spans 13 amino acids. V was shortened by 3 bases and J by 2 bases, with 8 bases between the two germline ends. The CDR3 is CSVERIPYNEQFF. CDR3 DNA: TGCAGCGTTGAGAGAATCCCCTACAATGAGCAGTTCTTC.

The chain combines TRBV11-2 with TRBJ2-7; TRBD1 aligns across 8 bases. Germline V gene lookup returns CDR1 SGHAT and CDR2 FQNNGV. This CDR3 region has 13 residues. Trimming removed 5 bases from V and 3 bases from J; junction bases left unmatched: 3. Here the CDR3 DNA reads TGTGCCAGCAGCCGGGACAGGCTCTACGAGCAGTACTTC. Amino acid sequence: CASSRDRLYEQYF.

This chain uses TRBV28 with TRBJ2-1, with TRBD2 matching over 10 bases. Trimming removed 5 bases from V and 7 bases from J; junction bases left unmatched: 20. From germline, CDR1 is MDHEN and CDR2 SYDVKM. The length of the CDR3 is 19 residues. The CDR3 is CASSPTDLLAGNLGNEQFF. For the CDR3, the DNA is TGTGCCAGCAGTCCTACCGATCTACTAGCGGGAAATCTCGGGAATGAGCAGTTCTTC.

The V gene is TRBV5-1, the J gene TRBJ1-2; 10 nucleotides agree with TRBD1. V shed 2 bases and J 5 bases; nucleotides not matched to a gene: 3. This CDR3 is built from 14 residues. Germline assignment: CDR1 SGHRS and CDR2 YFSETQ. Here the CDR3 DNA reads TGCGCCAGCAGCTTTGGGGACAGGGGATATGGCTACACCTTC. Translating it yields CASSFGDRGYGYTF.

This chain links TRBV4-2 with TRBJ2-1; D may match TRBD1 or TRBD2 (5 bases each). Trimming took off 3 bases at V and 4 bases at J, with 16 bases between the two ends. CDR1 and CDR2 from the germline V gene are LGHNA and YNFKEQ. The CDR3 contains 16 residues. Here the CDR3 reads CASSQASGQDYNEQFF. In nucleotides, the CDR3 is TGTGCCAGCAGCCAGGCCTCGGGGCAGGATTACAATGAGCAGTTCTTC.

This clone was seen more than once but under ten times. CDR3 amino acids: CASSIGGRRTEAFF. In DNA, the CDR3 is TGTGCCAGTAGTATAGGGGGGAGGAGGACTGAAGCTTTCTTT. The rearrangement joins TRBV19 to TRBJ1-1, with a possible D match to TRBD1 (5 bases). The CDR3 is 14 amino acids. V lost 1 base and J 5 bases, leaving 11 bases between the germline ends. Germline V gene lookup returns CDR1 LNHDA and CDR2 SQIVND (reference sequence).

The V call is TRBV7-9, the J call TRBJ2-2, with D unclear. CDR1 and CDR2 from the germline V gene are SEHNR and FQNEAQ (reference sequence). V gave up 8 bases and J gave up 4 bases, with 5 bases separating them. The CDR3 runs 11 residues. The CDR3 sequence: CASATTGELFF. DNA of the CDR3: TGTGCCAGCGCTACCACCGGGGAGCTGTTTTTT.

Here the CDR3 reads CATSREWTSGRVEQYF. The CDR3 nucleotides are TGTGCCACCAGCAGAGAGTGGACTAGCGGGAGGGTCGAGCAGTACTTC. The rearrangement uses TRBV15 and TRBJ2-7; TRBD2 matches 15 bases. The CDR3 runs to 16 residues. Germline values: CDR1 LNHNV, CDR2 YYDKDF (reference sequence). J gave up 6 bases and V 0 bases, and 3 bases lay outside the gene matches.